This T cell receptor (beta chain) was recovered during a study of blood T cell repertoires in COVID-19. Study summary: Sources were T cells, B-cell-depleted T cells, or PBMCs; the material itself was cDNA or gDNA.

This CDR3 has 14 residues. J was trimmed by 5 bases and V by 4 bases; bases with no gene match: 4. Germline CDR1 ENHRY, CDR2 SYGVKD. Under the authors' procedure: Quantification of nucleated cells was approximated via reference gene primer amplification. TCRdb's copy holds only in-frame clones and misses some; the assay was immunoSEQ multiplex PCR. V and J calls and clone size are those listed in that table; D and trimming were worked out from the DNA. The data hold tens of thousands of clones, with around 85% observed a single time. The sample was peripheral blood. The rearrangement links TRBV10-3 to TRBJ2-5, with 10 nucleotides matching TRBD2. This sequence originates from an elderly woman with COVID-19, enrolled during active disease. The CDR3 sequence: CAISAAGGPETQYF. In DNA, the CDR3 is TGTGCCATCAGTGCAGCGGGGGGGCCGGAGACCCAGTACTTC.